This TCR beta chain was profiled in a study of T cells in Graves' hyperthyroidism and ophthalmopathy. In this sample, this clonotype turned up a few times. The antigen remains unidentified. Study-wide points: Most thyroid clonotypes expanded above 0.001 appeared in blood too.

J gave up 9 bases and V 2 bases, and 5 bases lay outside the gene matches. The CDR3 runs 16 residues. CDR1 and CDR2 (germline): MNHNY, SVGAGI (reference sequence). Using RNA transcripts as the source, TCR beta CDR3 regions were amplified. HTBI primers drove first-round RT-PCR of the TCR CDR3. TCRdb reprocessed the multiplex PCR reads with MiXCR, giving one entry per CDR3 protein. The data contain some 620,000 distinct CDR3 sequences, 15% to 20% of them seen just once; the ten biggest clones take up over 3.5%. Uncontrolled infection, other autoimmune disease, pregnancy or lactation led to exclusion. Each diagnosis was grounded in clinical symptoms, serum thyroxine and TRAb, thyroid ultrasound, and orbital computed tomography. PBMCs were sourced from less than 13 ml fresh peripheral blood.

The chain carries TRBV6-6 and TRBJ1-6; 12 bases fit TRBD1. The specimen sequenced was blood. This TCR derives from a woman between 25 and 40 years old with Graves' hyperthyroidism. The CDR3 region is CASSYEGQGASSPLHF. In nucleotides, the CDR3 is TGTGCCAGCAGTTACGAGGGACAGGGGGCGAGTTCACCCCTCCACTTT.